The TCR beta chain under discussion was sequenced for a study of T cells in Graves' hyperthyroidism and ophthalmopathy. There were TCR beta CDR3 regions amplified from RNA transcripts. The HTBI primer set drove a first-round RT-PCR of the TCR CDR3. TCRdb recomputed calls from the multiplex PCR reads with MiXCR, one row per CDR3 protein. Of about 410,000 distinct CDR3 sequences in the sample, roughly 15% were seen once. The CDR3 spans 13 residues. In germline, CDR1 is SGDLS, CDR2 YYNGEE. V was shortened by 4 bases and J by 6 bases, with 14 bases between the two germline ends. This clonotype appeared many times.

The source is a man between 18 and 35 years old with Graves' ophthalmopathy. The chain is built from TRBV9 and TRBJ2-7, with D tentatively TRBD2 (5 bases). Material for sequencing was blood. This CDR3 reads CASSPRRGGEQYF. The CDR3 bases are TGTGCCAGCAGCCCGAGACGAGGAGGCGAGCAGTACTTC.